This T cell receptor beta chain derives from a study of cytomegalovirus exposure and HLA in healthy donors. Study-wide findings and caveats: Roughly uniform depth of sequencing across donors was assumed in presence/absence analyses.

The PCR contained 60 Vbeta and 13 Jbeta primers. The table came from immunoSEQ multiplex PCR; TCRdb's copy has only in-frame clones and leaves some out. The sample yields around 130,000 clones, over 6.5% seen once. This clone appeared a few times. Its antigen is unidentified. This CDR3 contains 13 residues. The V segment lost 8 bases and the J segment 7 bases; nucleotides outside the gene matches: 4. Per germline, CDR1 SNHLY and CDR2 FYNNEI. Samples came from healthy bone marrow donors. Material: PBMCs. This sequence joins TRBV2 and TRBJ1-4, with 10 bases that match TRBD1. This TCR was recovered from a middle-aged woman in good health and CMV-seropositive. CDR3 coding DNA: TGTGCCAGCTGCCGGGACAGGGGTGAAAAACTGTTTTTT. Translated, it gives CASCRDRGEKLFF.